These 25 T cell receptor beta chains were all obtained from the same sample, sequenced in a study of neoadjuvant nivolumab and ipilimumab in lung cancer. Method: immunoSEQ multiplex PCR; TCRdb's copy keeps in-frame clones and lacks some. The table lists tens of thousands of clones, 75% to 85% of them singletons. This material consisted of tumor tissue, taken after neoadjuvant nivolumab, alone or with ipilimumab, at or shortly before surgery. Source of these receptors: an adult with non-small cell lung cancer.

The chain joins TRBV7-2 to TRBJ1-1; D remains unclear. Between the trimmed V and J ends, which lost 3 bases and 2 bases, there was a span of 13 bases. Germline loops: CDR1 SGHTA, CDR2 FQGNSA. The CDR3 covers 15 residues. CDR3 in DNA: TGTGCCAGCAGCTTCGGCAGGACTTTCAACACTGAAGCTTTCTTT. This translates into CASSFGRTFNTEAFF. Complete variable domain (other parts from reference TRBV7-2 and TRBJ1-1): GAGVSQSPSNKVTEKGKDVELRCDPISGHTALYWYRQSLGQGLEFLIYFQGNSAPDKSGLPSDRFSAERTGGSVSTLTIQRTQQEDSAVYLCASSFGRTFNTEAFFGQGTRLTVV.

The chain uses TRBV2 and TRBJ2-2; unclear D gene. Per the germline V gene, CDR1 is SNHLY and CDR2 is FYNNEI. Trimming took 3 bases from V and 8 from J, leaving 13 bases between them. The CDR3 has 14 residues. The DNA for the CDR3 is TGTGCCAGCAGTGACCTGTCGGGCGGAGGGGAGCTGTTTTTT. Protein product: CASSDLSGGGELFF.

In this sample, this clone is medium-sized (0.01 to 0.1%). The rearrangement uses TRBV4-2 and TRBJ1-3; no clear D. Germline-derived CDR1 and CDR2 are LGHNA and YNFKEQ. The V gene lost 1 base and the J gene lost 3 bases, with 13 bases spanning the gap. This CDR3 is built from 16 residues. The CDR3 sequence: CASSQVLEAVGNTIYF. The CDR3 nucleotides are TGTGCCAGCAGCCAAGTCTTGGAGGCAGTTGGAAACACCATATATTTT.

V is TRBV11-3 and J is TRBJ2-5; possibly TRBD1 or TRBD2 for D (7 bases each). There are 14 residues in the CDR3. The V end was cut by 5 bases, the J end by 6 bases, with 16 bases between. CDR1 and CDR2 from the germline V gene are SGHNT and YENEEA. The CDR3, as DNA: TGTGCCAGCAGCCCCGGGGAGGGGGCGAAGACCCAGTACTTC. Translation: CASSPGEGAKTQYF.

This CDR3 reads CSVEGNRGYEQYF. In DNA, the CDR3 is TGCAGCGTTGAAGGAAACAGGGGCTACGAGCAGTACTTC. The genes are TRBV29-1 and TRBJ2-7, with TRBD1 matching 7 bases. The length of the CDR3 is 13 residues. Trimming removed 1 base from V and 3 bases from J; junction bases left unmatched: 3. Germline values: CDR1 SQVTM, CDR2 ANQGSEA.

The chain carries TRBV4-1 and TRBJ2-7; tentative D call: TRBD2 (5 bases). The germline CDR1 and CDR2 sequences are MGHRA and YSYEKL. Between the trimmed V and J ends, which lost 1 base and 4 bases, there was a span of 14 bases. This CDR3 is built from 15 residues. CDR3 nucleotides: TGCGCCAGCAGCCAAGTTCCGGGAAATCCGTACGAGCAGTACTTC. Translated, it gives CASSQVPGNPYEQYF.

This chain uses TRBV6-5 with TRBJ2-7, with TRBD1 matching over 9 bases. Trimming took 6 bases from V and 2 from J; bases not matched to a gene: 5. CDR3 size: 14 residues. From germline, CDR1 is MNHEY and CDR2 SVGAGI. Here the CDR3 DNA reads TGTGCCAGCAGAATGACAGGGGGAACCTACGAGCAGTACTTC. Translated, it gives CASRMTGGTYEQYF.

The rearrangement joins TRBV5-1 to TRBJ2-1; D uncertain. V shed 4 bases and J shed 9 bases, with 14 bases lying between them. The CDR3 is 13 residues long. Germline CDR1 SGHRS, CDR2 YFSETQ. The CDR3 sequence: CASSLQDEAEQFF. The CDR3 DNA reads TGCGCCAGCAGCCTCCAGGACGAGGCTGAGCAGTTCTTC.

The gene calls are TRBV5-6 and TRBJ2-7; D is uncertain. There are 12 residues in the CDR3. The germline V gene has CDR1 SGHDT and CDR2 YYEEEE. The V and J ends lost 0 bases and 3 bases respectively, with 4 bases between them. CDR3 DNA sequence: TGTGCCAGCAGCTTGGGTCACTACGAGCAGTACTTC. This gives the protein CASSLGHYEQYF.

This clone is medium-sized by share. V gene TRBV5-6 combines with J gene TRBJ1-1; D is ambiguous. The CDR3 sequence is 12 residues long. Per germline, CDR1 SGHDT and CDR2 YYEEEE. V shed 4 bases and J shed 1 base, with 5 bases lying between them. CDR3 residues: CASSQPNTEAFF. The CDR3 nucleotides read TGTGCCAGCAGCCAACCGAACACTGAAGCTTTCTTT.

CDR3 bases: TGTGCCAGCACCCCCGGGGACGAGAACACTGAAGCTTTCTTT. Translating it yields CASTPGDENTEAFF. The chain joins TRBV11-3 to TRBJ1-1, with a possible D match to TRBD1 (5 bases). The CDR3 sequence is 14 residues long. The germline V gene encodes CDR1 SGHNT and CDR2 YENEEA. Trimming took off 7 bases at V and 1 base at J, with 13 bases between the two ends.

The chain has TRBV11-2 and TRBJ2-1, with D unresolved. V was trimmed by 1 base and J by 7 bases, leaving 17 bases between them. The germline V gene encodes CDR1 SGHAT and CDR2 FQNNGV. CDR3 length: 16 amino acids. The CDR3 coding sequence is TGTGCCAGCAGCTTAGGTATAGTTATCTTGGGGAATGAGCAGTTCTTC. Its translation is CASSLGIVILGNEQFF.

The V gene is TRBV5-1, the J gene TRBJ1-2; possible D gene TRBD1, 5 bases. Germline CDR1 reads SGHRS; CDR2 reads YFSETQ. Trimming cost V 1 base and J 8 bases, with 12 bases left between them. The CDR3 is made up of 13 amino acids. CDR3 nucleotide sequence: TGCGCCAGCAGCTTGAATTCACGGGACGGCTACACCTTC. This encodes CASSLNSRDGYTF.

This chain connects TRBV2 to TRBJ2-4; no definite D call. Trimming removed 8 bases at V and 2 bases at J, with 16 bases between. CDR1 and CDR2 (germline): SNHLY, FYNNEI. This CDR3 has 15 amino acids. The CDR3 DNA follows: TGTGCCAGCGGGCCCTCGGTCCTGACCAAAAACATTCAGTACTTC. This gives the protein CASGPSVLTKNIQYF.

This chain uses TRBV27 with TRBJ2-3; D is possibly TRBD2 (6 bases). The CDR3 is made up of 14 amino acids. V was pared by 7 bases and J by 3 bases, with 14 bases between. The germline CDR1 and CDR2 sequences are MNHEY and SMNVEV (reference sequence). CDR3 in amino acids: CASTGARLTDTQYF. In DNA form, the CDR3 reads TGTGCCAGCACGGGAGCTAGATTAACAGATACGCAGTATTTT.

Only one count was recorded for this clone. The DNA for the CDR3 is TGTGCCAGCAGCCTTACGGCAGGGTGGGGGGAGGAGACCCAGTACTTC. Translated: CASSLTAGWGEETQYF. The rearrangement links TRBV7-9 to TRBJ2-5, with a tentative D call TRBD2 (6 bases). This CDR3 is built from 16 residues. Germline CDR1 is SEHNR and CDR2 is FQNEAQ (reference sequence). V was shortened by 5 bases and J by 5 bases, with 21 bases between the two germline ends.

The chain uses TRBV28 and TRBJ2-5, with TRBD2 matching 7 bases. J gave up 5 bases and V 6 bases, and 6 bases lay outside the gene matches. This CDR3 is 13 amino acids long. The V gene's germline CDR1 is MDHEN and CDR2 SYDVKM. The CDR3, as DNA: TGTGCCAGCAGATCGGGAGGCCGTGAGACCCAGTACTTC. Translated, it gives CASRSGGRETQYF. Full variable domain (remainder filled in from reference TRBV28 and TRBJ2-5): DVKVTQSSRYLVKRTGEKVFLECVQDMDHENMFWYRQDPGLGLRLIYFSYDVKMKEKGDIPEGYSVSREKKERFSLILESASTNQTSMYLCASRSGGRETQYFGPGTRLLVL.

The V gene is TRBV11-2, the J gene TRBJ1-2; D not resolved. Germline V CDR1 and CDR2: SGHAT, FQNNGV. The CDR3 contains 12 residues. Trimming took off 0 bases at V and 14 bases at J, with 13 bases between the two ends. The CDR3 reads CASSLEWAPATF. CDR3 sequence (DNA): TGTGCCAGCAGCTTAGAATGGGCTCCGGCGACCTTC.

The rearrangement joins TRBV18 to TRBJ1-2; the D gene is possibly TRBD1 (5 bases). V was pared by 3 bases and J by 6 bases, with 8 bases between. In germline, CDR1 is KGHSH, CDR2 LQKENI. The CDR3 sequence is 12 residues long. The CDR3 reads CASSPQGDGYTF. CDR3 coding DNA: TGTGCCAGCTCACCCCAGGGAGATGGCTACACCTTC.

V is TRBV7-2 and J is TRBJ2-1; 11 positions agree with TRBD2. The CDR3 extends over 15 amino acids. Germline CDR1 and CDR2: SGHTA and FQGNSA. V trimming: 5 bases; J trimming: 9 bases; junction bases outside the gene matches: 9. CDR3 nucleotides: TGTGCCAGCAGCGCACTAGCGGGGGCCTGGGGTGAGCAGTTCTTC. This sequence encodes CASSALAGAWGEQFF.

This clone was detected once. The chain uses TRBV7-2 and TRBJ1-2, with 7 bases fitting TRBD1. This CDR3 has 14 amino acids. With V trimmed by 7 bases and J by 1 base, 6 bases remained unmatched. In germline, CDR1 is SGHTA, CDR2 FQGNSA. The DNA for the CDR3 is TGTGCCAGCAACAGGGGCACAGATAACTATGGCTACACCTTC. Its protein is CASNRGTDNYGYTF.

The chain carries TRBV30 and TRBJ1-5; D is unclear. The CDR3 length is 13 residues. Trimming pared 7 bases from V and 5 bases from J, leaving 15 bases between. Per the germline V gene, CDR1 is GTSNPN and CDR2 is SVGIG (reference sequence). The CDR3, as DNA: TGTGCCTTGAGCGTGGGGATCGATCAGCCCCAGCATTTT. It yields the protein CALSVGIDQPQHF.

The V and J genes are TRBV5-6 and TRBJ2-2, with TRBD2 identical over 11 bases. Germline CDR1 is SGHDT and CDR2 is YYEEEE. This CDR3 contains 15 residues. Germline trimming cut 4 bases from V and 7 bases from J; bases unmatched to any gene: 6. DNA for the CDR3: TGTGCCAGCAGCATAAGGACTAGCGGGCGCGGGGAGCTGTTTTTT. Translating gives CASSIRTSGRGELFF.

The rearrangement joins TRBV9 to TRBJ1-4, with a possible D match to TRBD1 (5 bases). This CDR3 is built from 14 residues. Trimming removed 4 bases from V and 3 bases from J, with 10 bases in between. CDR1 and CDR2 from the germline V gene are SGDLS and YYNGEE. This chain's CDR3 is CASSSDSSNEKLFF. CDR3 bases: TGTGCCAGCAGCAGTGACAGCTCTAATGAAAAACTGTTTTTT.

The J gene is TRBJ1-1, the V gene TRBV27, with D tentatively TRBD1 (6 bases). Germline V gives CDR1 MNHEY, CDR2 SMNVEV (reference sequence). Between the trimmed V and J ends, which lost 6 bases and 1 base, there was a span of 12 bases. The CDR3 is 14 amino acids. For the CDR3, the DNA is TGTGCCAGCAGGCGCCTACAGGGGAACACTGAAGCTTTCTTT. This codes for CASRRLQGNTEAFF.